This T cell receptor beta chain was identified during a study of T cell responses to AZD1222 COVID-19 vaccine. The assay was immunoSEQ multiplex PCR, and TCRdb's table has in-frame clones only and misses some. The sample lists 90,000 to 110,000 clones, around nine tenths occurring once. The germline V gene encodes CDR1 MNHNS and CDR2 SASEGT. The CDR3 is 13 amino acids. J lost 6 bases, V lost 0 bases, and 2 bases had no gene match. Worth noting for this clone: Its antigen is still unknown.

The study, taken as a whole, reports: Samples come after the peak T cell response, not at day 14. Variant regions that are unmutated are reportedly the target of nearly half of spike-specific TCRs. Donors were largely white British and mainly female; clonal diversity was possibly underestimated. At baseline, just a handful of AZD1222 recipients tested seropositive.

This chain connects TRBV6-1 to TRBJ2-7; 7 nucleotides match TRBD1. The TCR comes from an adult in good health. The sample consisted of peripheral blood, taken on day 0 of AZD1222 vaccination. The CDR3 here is CASSEAQGSEQYF. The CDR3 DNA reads TGTGCCAGCAGTGAAGCACAGGGGAGCGAGCAGTACTTC.